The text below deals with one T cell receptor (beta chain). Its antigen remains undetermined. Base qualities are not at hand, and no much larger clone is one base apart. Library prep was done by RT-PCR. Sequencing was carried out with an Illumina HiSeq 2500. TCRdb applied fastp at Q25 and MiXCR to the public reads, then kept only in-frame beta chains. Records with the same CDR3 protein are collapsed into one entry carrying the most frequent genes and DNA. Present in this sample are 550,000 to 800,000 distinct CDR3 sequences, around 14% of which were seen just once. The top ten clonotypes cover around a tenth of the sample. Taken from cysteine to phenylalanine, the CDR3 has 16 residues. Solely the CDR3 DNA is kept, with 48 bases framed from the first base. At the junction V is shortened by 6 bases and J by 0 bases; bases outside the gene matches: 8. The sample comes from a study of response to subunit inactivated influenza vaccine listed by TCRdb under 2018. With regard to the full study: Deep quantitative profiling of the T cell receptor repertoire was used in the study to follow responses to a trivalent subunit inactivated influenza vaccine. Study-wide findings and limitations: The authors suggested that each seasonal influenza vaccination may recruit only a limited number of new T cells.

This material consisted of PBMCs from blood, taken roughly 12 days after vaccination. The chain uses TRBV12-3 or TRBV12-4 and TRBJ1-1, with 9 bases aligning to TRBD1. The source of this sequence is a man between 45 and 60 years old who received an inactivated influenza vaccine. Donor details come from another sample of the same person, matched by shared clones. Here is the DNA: TGTGCCAGCAGGAACGGACAGGGGATCATGAACACTGAAGCTTTCTTT. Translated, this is CASRNGQGIMNTEAFF.